This T cell receptor beta chain was sequenced for a study of blood T cell repertoires in COVID-19. Across the study: Sample material is recorded as cDNA or gDNA derived from T cells, B-cell-depleted T cells, or PBMCs.

In the authors' workflow: Reference gene primer amplification gave nucleated cell count estimates. Sequenced by immunoSEQ multiplex PCR; TCRdb stores in-frame clones only, minus some. The D gene and trimming were derived from the DNA, and the V and J assignments and clone size from that table. This sample yields approximately 120,000 clones, of which about 85% are seen a single time; 25% to 30% belongs to the top ten. In germline, CDR1 is SNHLY, CDR2 FYNNEI. This CDR3 has 15 amino acids. With V trimmed by 1 base and J by 6 bases, 7 bases remained unmatched. The sequencing sample was made of peripheral blood. The sequence was collected from a woman aged 80 or over with acute or convalescent COVID-19. The chain employs TRBV2 and TRBJ1-2; 8 bases match TRBD1. As DNA, the CDR3 is TGTGCCAGCAGTGAAGTTTTGGCAGGGGGCAATGGCTACACCTTC. Translating it yields CASSEVLAGGNGYTF. The whole variable domain, filled in from reference TRBV2 and TRBJ1-2, reads EPEVTQTPSHQVTQMGQEVILRCVPISNHLYFYWYRQILGQKVEFLVSFYNNEISEKSEIFDDQFSVERPDGSNFTLKIRSTKLEDSAMYFCASSEVLAGGNGYTFGSGTRLTVV.